This T cell receptor beta chain was retrieved from a study of T cells in Graves' hyperthyroidism and ophthalmopathy. Findings and caveats of the study: Blood also contained most expanded thyroid clonotypes above 0.001.

Absence of ophthalmopathy progression within 18 months defined stable Graves' hyperthyroidism. Exclusion of patients followed from uncontrolled infection, other autoimmune disease, pregnancy or lactation. Ten or more counts support this clonotype. The antigen remains unidentified. Unmatched junction bases numbered 12, after V lost 2 bases and J lost 1 base. Germline assignment: CDR1 SGHDT and CDR2 YYEEEE. The length of the CDR3 is 19 residues. From RNA transcripts, TCR beta CDR3 regions were amplified. The study used the HTBI primer set for a first-round RT-PCR of the TCR CDR3. TCRdb independently ran MiXCR on the multiplex PCR reads; one entry per CDR3 protein. The sample consists of about 560,000 distinct CDR3 sequences, over 15% of them appearing once.

The sequence came from a woman under 30 with Graves' hyperthyroidism. This sequence joins TRBV5-6 and TRBJ2-6; 7 bases agree with TRBD1. Sequenced input: blood. CDR3: CASSFRWTGGISGANVLTF. The CDR3 DNA reads TGTGCCAGCAGCTTCCGGTGGACAGGTGGGATTTCTGGGGCCAACGTCCTGACTTTC.